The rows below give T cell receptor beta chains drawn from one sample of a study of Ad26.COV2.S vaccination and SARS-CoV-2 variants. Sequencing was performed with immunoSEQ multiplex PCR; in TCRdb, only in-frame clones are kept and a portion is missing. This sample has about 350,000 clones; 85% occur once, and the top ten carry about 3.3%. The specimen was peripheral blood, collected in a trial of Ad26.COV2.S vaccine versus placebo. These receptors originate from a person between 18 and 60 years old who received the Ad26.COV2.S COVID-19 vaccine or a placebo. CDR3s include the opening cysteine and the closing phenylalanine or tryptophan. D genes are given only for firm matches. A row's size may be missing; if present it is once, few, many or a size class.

CASSPQAGTFEQYF | TGTGCCAGCTCACCACAGGCGGGGACCTTCGAGCAGTACTTC | TRBJ2-7 | - | TRBV18 | -
CASTPTAGGNEQYF | TGTGCCAGCACCCCCACTGCAGGCGGGAACGAGCAGTACTTC | TRBJ2-7 | - | TRBV5-4 | -
CASSLEGQNEQFF | TGTGCCAGCAGCTTAGAGGGGCAGAATGAGCAGTTCTTC | TRBJ2-1 | - | TRBV11-2 | -
CASSNQGSIYGYTF | TGTGCCAGCAGCAATCAGGGAAGCATCTATGGCTACACCTTC | TRBJ1-2 | - | TRBV7-2 | few
CASSQDGIAFSYNEQFF | TGTGCCAGCAGCCAAGATGGGATAGCGTTCTCCTACAATGAGCAGTTCTTC | TRBJ2-1 | - | TRBV3-1/TRBV3-2 | -
CSVSGQGAGEQYF | TGCAGCGTTTCGGGACAGGGGGCTGGAGAGCAGTACTTC | TRBJ2-7 | TRBD1 | TRBV29-1 | -
CASSTTSGVYNEQFF | TGTGCCAGCAGCACAACTAGCGGAGTATACAATGAGCAGTTCTTC | TRBJ2-1 | TRBD2 | TRBV7-2 | -
CASSRTVDSGANVLTF | TGCGCCAGCAGCCGTACAGTGGACTCTGGGGCCAACGTCCTGACTTTC | TRBJ2-6 | - | TRBV4-1 | -
CSASRGGTGELFF | TGCAGTGCTAGTAGGGGGGGCACCGGGGAGCTGTTTTTT | TRBJ2-2 | - | TRBV20-1 | -
CASSTGRYTEAFF | TGTGCCAGTAGTACGGGACGGTACACTGAAGCTTTCTTT | TRBJ1-1 | - | TRBV19 | -
CASRASGSYNEQFF | TGTGCCAGCCGGGCTAGCGGGAGCTACAATGAGCAGTTCTTC | TRBJ2-1 | TRBD2 | TRBV7-9 | -
CASSQDGRNLRGQYF | TGTGCCAGCAGCCAAGATGGCCGGAACTTACGAGGGCAGTACTTC | TRBJ2-7 | - | TRBV3-1/TRBV3-2 | -
CASSLAPGALWETQYF | TGTGCCAGCAGCTTAGCCCCAGGGGCCCTGTGGGAGACCCAGTACTTC | TRBJ2-5 | - | TRBV11-2 | -
CATSREQTQGYEQYF | TGTGCCACCAGCAGAGAGCAGACTCAAGGCTACGAGCAGTACTTC | TRBJ2-7 | - | TRBV15 | -
CASSQVSGGGNTIYF | TGTGCCAGCAGCCAAGTTTCTGGGGGAGGAAACACCATATATTTT | TRBJ1-3 | - | TRBV3-1/TRBV3-2 | -
CAIRDTTGFSSGANVLTF | TGTGCCATCAGAGATACGACAGGGTTTAGCTCTGGGGCCAACGTCCTGACTTTC | TRBJ2-6 | TRBD1 | TRBV10-3 | -
CASSPGDRGDTEAFF | TGTGCCAGCAGTCCCGGCGACCGGGGCGACACTGAAGCTTTCTTT | TRBJ1-1 | - | TRBV6-2/TRBV6-3 | -
CASSLAAGGNYEQYF | TGTGCCAGCAGCTTGGCCGCAGGGGGCAACTACGAGCAGTACTTC | TRBJ2-7 | TRBD1 | TRBV5-6 | -
CASSLPTGGGTEAFF | TGTGCCAGCAGCCTCCCGACAGGGGGAGGCACTGAAGCTTTCTTT | TRBJ1-1 | TRBD1 | TRBV5-6 | -
CASSSGDSLCSPEQFF | TGTGCCAGCAGCTCCGGAGACAGCCTGTGCAGCCCAGAGCAGTTCTTC | TRBJ2-1 | - | TRBV7-9 | -
CASSRVSGGREAFF | TGTGCCAGCAGCCGCGTCTCCGGGGGTAGGGAAGCTTTCTTT | TRBJ1-1 | - | TRBV14 | -
CASSSGQGFETQYF | TGTGCCAGCAGTTCGGGACAGGGATTCGAGACCCAGTACTTC | TRBJ2-5 | TRBD1 | TRBV28 | -
CASGSMTAGASTDTQYF | TGCGCCAGCGGCTCCATGACGGCGGGGGCCAGCACAGATACGCAGTATTTT | TRBJ2-3 | - | TRBV5-1 | -
CASSDPTGGETQYF | TGTGCCAGCAGTGACCCAACAGGGGGAGAGACCCAGTACTTC | TRBJ2-5 | TRBD1 | TRBV2 | -
CASSQDTDKLFF | TGTGCCAGCAGCCAAGACACGGACAAGCTGTTTTTT | TRBJ1-4 | - | TRBV3-1/TRBV3-2 | -
CATSFSDRGLNYGYTF | TGCGCCACCTCGTTCTCGGACAGGGGGCTTAACTATGGCTACACCTTC | TRBJ1-2 | TRBD1 | TRBV10-1 | -
CASSSPRGERIYNEQFF | TGTGCCAGCAGTTCACCGAGGGGGGAGAGAATTTACAATGAGCAGTTCTTC | TRBJ2-1 | - | TRBV7-2 | -